This T cell receptor beta chain was sequenced for a study of cytomegalovirus exposure and HLA in healthy donors (dated 2017 in TCRdb). Study-wide context: An earlier analysis of approximately 590 of the donors reported approximately 290 Gb of sequence data and some 100 million unique TCR beta sequences from about 179 million T cells. All discovery cohort repertoires had been generated on a single sequencing platform. Four to six DR-DQ haplotypes were handled as single units for association and clustering, since linkage in the cohort was strong. Besides the first cohort of some 670 subjects, a separate validation cohort made up of roughly 120 different subjects was used. In an earlier analysis of 587 of the donors, high-throughput TCR beta sequencing was used to judge whether each TCR beta V gene segment behaved as functional or pseudogenic. A later genetic analysis took genome-wide SNP genotypes for about 60% of the roughly 670 donors and used that subset as a discovery cohort. Among 350 to 400 genotyped donors of the cohort, an average of approximately 250,000 unique TCR beta nucleotide sequences were sequenced per donor, roughly a sixth of them non-productive. Rather than using new phenotypic data, the later analysis identified candidate immune exposures from TCR beta sequences and from how often those sequences occurred across donors. To study patterns of TCR occurrence, a later analysis re-analyzed previously published TCR beta repertoires from 500 to 850 donors and added high-resolution HLA genotyping. Alongside the repertoire data, information on donor age, sex, ethnicity and CMV serostatus was compiled. An early release that covered several hundred HLA-typed donors contained approximately 300 gigabases of sequencing data and 70 million to 100 million unique TCR sequences. Typing coverage differed by locus: A, B, C, DRB1 and DQB1 were typed in roughly 620-630 donors, DQA1 in 500 to 550, DPA1 in 600 to 610, and DPB1 in just under 490. Class I and class II HLA loci were covered by the typing at four-digit resolution. The T cell repertoires of about 700 subjects were profiled by immunosequencing and related to cytomegalovirus serostatus. Of the roughly 390 genotyped donors, roughly 85% fell in the genetic ancestry cluster associated with self-reported Caucasian donors. The aim of the study was to test whether cataloging public T cell receptors could identify signatures of past pathogen exposure. High-throughput TCR immunosequencing, statistical association of individual TCRs with disease status, and machine learning were combined to predict cytomegalovirus infection status.

The cohort consisted of some 670 healthy bone marrow donors. All cohort members were sampled while nominally healthy, although unrecorded immune exposures were likely present. The donor tested CMV seronegative and was one of the 352 seronegative cohort members. Every donor gave a peripheral blood sample, and the peripheral blood mononuclear cells from that sample were used for TCR beta sequencing. The Qiagen DNeasy Blood Extraction Kit was used to extract genomic DNA from the blood cell samples. The CDR3 has 13 amino acids, counting the end cysteine and phenylalanine. Only CDR3 DNA is held: 39 bases, read in frame from base 1. Trimming at the junction amounts to 2 bases on V and 8 bases on J, and the germline ends lie 12 bases apart. The germline V gene yields MNHNS for CDR1 and SASEGT for CDR2. What the work shows at the level of the full study, not this receptor alone: Correlated functional status among segregating V segments might be attributable to linkage disequilibrium, but an unknown experimental factor could not be ruled out. An earlier analysis of around 540 of the donors showed that most TCR beta V segments appeared in productive rearrangements either about 90% or about 30% of the time, which broadly matched IMGT annotations. Roughly uniform sequencing depth across donors was assumed in presence/absence analyses, although this assumption may not hold. A later analysis reported that several top co-occurrence clusters appeared linked to parvovirus B19, influenza, CMV and Epstein-Barr virus. A further reported finding was that TCR beta sequences accurately predicted the HLA-A and HLA-B alleles for most subjects in the first cohort. According to a later analysis, most CMV-associated TCR beta chains appeared to be HLA-restricted, and the HLA associations seemed to be driven largely by CMV exposure. A total of 150 to 200 TCR beta chains were listed by the study as associated with cytomegalovirus. Most TCR sequences were observed very rarely across donors, whereas some public TCRs were present in many individuals. A later analysis found that TCR association rates varied across HLA loci, with DRB1 alleles showing the most associated TCRs and HLA-C alleles the fewest. The 87-base-pair reads could not distinguish some IMGT-functional V segments, including TRBV6-2 and TRBV6-3, so those segments were excluded. An association between a missense DCLRE1C variant and V-gene and J-gene trimming of TCR beta chains was found in a later genetic analysis and replicated in an independent cohort. CMV serostatus was the only immune exposure information available for the cohort. Over 15 rarely observed V segments, including chromosome 9 orphons, were excluded from the earlier analysis of some 590 of the donors because counts were too low. The authors suggested that the approach could potentially be extended to other disease states and immunological phenotypes. When HLA alleles, especially DR and DQ, strongly co-occurred, attributing TCR associations to individual alleles was difficult. Cytomegalovirus status was reported to be diagnosed by the classifier with high specificity and sensitivity in both the original and validation cohorts. The sequencing pipeline was judged likely to have produced a cluster of highly shared sequence variants as a technical artifact. A later analysis associated about 17,000 TCR beta sequences with specific HLA alleles at a false discovery rate of 0.05. In vitro tests confirmed that a few of the cytomegalovirus-associated TCR beta chains recognize cytomegalovirus antigens. Because HLA typing was unavailable for some donors at each locus, only the typed subset was used in association tests. The cohort was sequenced for TCR beta chains only, and without alpha or paired-chain data the features that could be detected were limited. Compared with the approximately 720-donor mean, donors in an Asian-associated ancestry cluster had fewer N-insertions in productive TCRs, according to a later genetic analysis. A later analysis found that HLA-associated TCR beta chains were more clonally expanded and had lower generation probabilities than equally common non-associated chains.

As to this clone: Its antigen remains unidentified. Base qualities are missing; no much larger clone stands one base away.

The receptor library was made with the immunoSEQ multiplex PCR assay. For the multiplex PCR, a mixture combining 60 forward primers for TCR Vbeta segments and 13 reverse primers for TCR Jbeta segments was used. The CDR3 region of rearranged TCR beta genes was amplified from genomic DNA with a multiplex PCR assay. The Illumina HiSeq System was used to sequence the amplified TCR beta libraries as 87-base-pair reads. Processing in the source paper ran as follows. A later analysis counted tens of millions of unique TCR beta chains across the 550 to 750 repertoires, and approximately 11 million of these chains were shared by at least two donors. A nearest-neighbor algorithm error-corrected the raw reads and collapsed the reads into unique sequences, merging closely related sequences to remove PCR and sequencing errors. CDR3 sequences were aligned to IMGT reference sequences to assign V, D and J gene segments. For a sequence to be retained, at least a six-nucleotide match to both a V gene segment and a J gene segment was required. A rearrangement counted as productive if the CDR3 had no stop codons and remained in frame with V and J, and every other rearrangement counted as non-productive. CDR3 was defined according to IMGT convention as the region running from the second conserved V-encoded cysteine to the conserved J-encoded phenylalanine. The earlier analysis of approximately 500 of the donors excluded sequences that lacked an unambiguous match to a single V gene segment. In an earlier analysis of a few hundred of the donors, a V segment was called functional when productive rearrangements were above 56.7%, and segregating when the standard deviation between donors exceeded 5%. A statistical classification framework was developed to diagnose cytomegalovirus status using the catalog of TCR beta chain sequences. A later analysis assigned V and J genes by comparing TCR nucleotide sequences with IMGT/GENE-DB human TR gene sequences. The TCRdist pipeline was used in a later analysis to assign CDR3 sequences and most-parsimonious VDJ recombination scenarios. In a later analysis, each TCR beta chain was defined by its CDR3 amino acid sequence together with its V-gene family, and reads lacking a unique V-gene family were excluded. A later analysis removed 450 to 600 highly shared, low-generation-probability nucleotide sequences to deal with suspected cross-contamination and a sequencing artifact. In a later analysis, a clonal expansion index was calculated for each public chain from normalized within-repertoire ranks of inferred template counts. A later analysis computed generation probabilities with a VDJ recombination model fitted to out-of-frame rearrangements, and checked the results against IGoR. Hypergeometric tests were used in a later analysis to score TCR-TCR, TCR-HLA and TCR-CMV co-occurrence, with a repertoire-size bias correction applied to the TCR pairs. To estimate false discovery rates, a later analysis permuted the HLA or CMV assignments 20 times. In a later analysis, co-occurring TCRs were grouped using DBSCAN, with TCRdist sequence similarity added in when clustering inside HLA-allele-positive subsets. Repertoires with fewer than 30,000 or more than 120,000 public chains, plus five repertoires with anomalous nucleotide sharing, were excluded from co-occurrence clustering. Not all clones reach the TCRdb copy of this immuneACCESS table, which keeps in-frame sequences only. Checked studies attribute under half of the gap to unresolved V genes and leave the rest unexplained. The V and J calls and clone size are taken from that table; D and trimming were inferred from the DNA. For this sample the table gives roughly 180,000 clones, of which 76% were detected only once. About 0.69% of the sample belongs to the ten largest clones.

Recombination joined TRBV6-1 with TRBJ1-2, with the D segment identity uncertain. The source is a female donor in good health and CMV-seronegative. Source material: PBMCs. At the DNA level, the sequence is TGTGCCAGCAGTGAATGGGCCTACTCGGGCTACACCTTC. This translates into CASSEWAYSGYTF.